Following are 30 T cell receptor beta chains from one sample sequenced in a study of spatial heterogeneity in lung cancer (dated by TCRdb to between 2017 and 2020). The meaning of the sample's time point label: sample taken at primary tumor resection. Whole RNA extracted from tumor and nontumor lung tissue, or from cryopreserved PBMC samples, was used for TCR sequencing without cell sorting. The library was produced with 5' RACE. Sequenced using a NextSeq 500. The raw public reads went through TCRdb reprocessing: fastp at Q25, MiXCR clone calling, in-frame beta chains kept. Rows matching on CDR3 protein sequence are summarized as one entry with the most common DNA and genes. The sample table contains some 50,000 distinct CDR3 sequences; only one count was recorded for about 7.4% of them. The leading ten clones occupy more than 10% of the sample. The sample here was PBMCs, taken at surgery. These receptors came from a female donor with early-stage non-small cell lung cancer.

This clonotype showed up many times. The chain links TRBV5-4 to TRBJ2-1; either TRBD1 or TRBD2 may fit D (7 bases each). Per the germline V gene, CDR1 is SGHNT and CDR2 is YYREEE (reference sequence). The CDR3 loop spans 16 amino acids. The V gene lost 3 bases and the J gene lost 4 bases, with 17 bases spanning the gap. CDR3 bases: TGTGCCAGCAGCTCACCCAGGGGGGGGCAATACAATGAGCAGTTCTTC. Translating gives CASSSPRGGQYNEQFF.

This clonotype showed up many times. J is TRBJ1-1 and V is TRBV11-2; D is unresolved. The CDR3 contains 15 residues. Trimming removed 4 bases at V and 6 bases at J, with 18 bases between. Germline CDR1 reads SGHAT; CDR2 reads FQNNGV. This chain's CDR3 is CASSSTGYPRAEAFF. For the CDR3, the DNA is TGTGCCAGCAGCTCGACGGGGTATCCTAGGGCTGAAGCTTTCTTT. Together with reference TRBV11-2 and TRBJ1-1, the CDR3 gives the full variable domain: EAGVAQSPRYKIIEKRQSVAFWCNPISGHATLYWYQQILGQGPKLLIQFQNNGVVDDSQLPKDRFSAERLKGVDSTLKIQPAKLEDSAVYLCASSSTGYPRAEAFFGQGTRLTVV.

This clonotype was detected only a few times. The rearrangement joins TRBV20-1 to TRBJ2-5; the match to TRBD1 covers 9 bases. Germline-derived CDR1 and CDR2 are DFQATT and SNEGSKA (reference sequence). Trimming cost V 6 bases and J 2 bases; bases outside gene matches: 7. This CDR3 has 14 residues. In DNA form, the CDR3 reads TGCAGTGCCCGAAAGGGGACAGGGCAAGAGACCCAGTACTTC. It yields the protein CSARKGTGQETQYF.

This clonotype was seen a handful of times. This chain connects TRBV7-2 to TRBJ2-7; D may be TRBD1 (5 bases). CDR1 SGHTA and CDR2 FQGNSA come from the germline V gene. V lost 1 base, J lost 3 bases, and 10 bases lay in between. The CDR3 totals 14 residues. The CDR3 region is CASSLGGRNYEQYF. CDR3 sequence (DNA): TGTGCCAGCAGCTTAGGGGGCCGTAACTACGAGCAGTACTTC.

This clonotype was counted many times. The chain has TRBV4-2 and TRBJ2-1; D gene ambiguous. In germline, CDR1 is LGHNA, CDR2 YNFKEQ. Trimming took off 0 bases at V and 4 bases at J, with 10 bases between the two ends. This CDR3 is built from 15 residues. CDR3 nucleotide sequence: TGTGCCAGCAGCCAAGAGGCTCAACGATACAATGAGCAGTTCTTC. It codes for CASSQEAQRYNEQFF.

This clonotype was seen a handful of times. The CDR3 reads CSARDSVGSYEQYF. For the CDR3, the DNA is TGCAGTGCTAGAGACTCAGTAGGATCCTACGAGCAGTACTTC. This chain links TRBV20-1 with TRBJ2-7, with D uncertain. Germline V gives CDR1 DFQATT, CDR2 SNEGSKA (reference sequence). V dropped 0 bases and J dropped 1 base, with 10 bases sitting between them. This CDR3 has 14 residues.

This clonotype appeared many times. V is TRBV5-8 and J is TRBJ2-5; tentative D call: TRBD1 (6 bases). Trimming cost V 0 bases and J 4 bases, with 7 bases left between them. Germline CDR1 reads SGHTS; CDR2 reads YDEGEE. The CDR3 spans 13 residues. The CDR3, as DNA: TGTGCCAGCAGCTTGGCAGGGGCAGAGACCCAGTACTTC. This codes for CASSLAGAETQYF.

The CDR3 sequence: CASSPRQGTYGYTF. The CDR3 DNA reads as TGTGCCAGCAGCCCACGACAGGGAACCTATGGCTACACCTTC. The chain links TRBV7-9 to TRBJ1-2, with 7 bases that match TRBD1. V dropped 5 bases and J dropped 4; count of bases not matched to a gene: 7. Germline V gene sequence: CDR1 SEHNR, CDR2 FQNEAQ (reference sequence). The CDR3 has 14 amino acids.

This clonotype was observed at least ten times. V gene TRBV6-2 or TRBV6-3 combines with J gene TRBJ1-2; 7 positions agree with TRBD1. Per germline, CDR1 MNHEY and CDR2 SVGEGT. The CDR3 loop spans 18 amino acids. The V segment lost 2 bases and the J segment 2 bases; nucleotides outside the gene matches: 14. Here the CDR3 DNA reads TGTGCCAGCAGTTACAATCTGGACAAGGGACAGTTCAACTATGGCTACACCTTC. Amino acid sequence: CASSYNLDKGQFNYGYTF.

This clonotype has at least ten counts. The chain carries TRBV7-9 and TRBJ2-1; tentative D call: TRBD2 (5 bases). Germline V gives CDR1 SEHNR, CDR2 FQNEAQ (reference sequence). The CDR3 covers 14 residues. The germline V and J ends were trimmed by 6 bases and 5 bases, with 14 bases remaining between them. CDR3 sequence reads: CASSNSDIHNEQFF. For the CDR3, the DNA is TGTGCCAGCAGTAATAGCGACATACACAATGAGCAGTTCTTC.

To note about this clonotype: This may be a read error, as it is one base from a much larger clone. The V and J genes are TRBV5-4 and TRBJ1-2; D perhaps matches TRBD1 (5 bases). Germline V gene data show CDR1 as SGHNT and CDR2 as YYREEE (reference sequence). There are 16 residues in the CDR3. The CDR3 DNA reads as TGTGTCAGCAGCTTGGCGGGGACGGGGCACATGGCTGGCTACACCTTC. Translating it yields CVSSLAGTGHMAGYTF.

This clonotype was seen a handful of times. The chain carries TRBV5-1 and TRBJ2-5; 10 bases map to TRBD1. This CDR3 contains 15 residues. Germline V CDR1 and CDR2: SGHRS, YFSETQ. Trimming removed 4 bases from V and 4 bases from J; junction bases left unmatched: 7. For the CDR3, the DNA is TGCGCCAGCAGCGACCGGGACAGGGGTGGAGAGACCCAGTACTTC. Translating it yields CASSDRDRGGETQYF.

This clonotype was observed a handful of times. The CDR3 loop is CASSLAVGGTRRNYGYTF. CDR3 sequence (DNA): TGTGCCAGCAGCTTAGCGGTCGGGGGGACGAGGAGAAACTATGGCTACACCTTC. V is TRBV7-9 and J is TRBJ1-2; tentative D call: TRBD1 (5 bases). The V end was cut by 0 bases, the J end by 2 bases, with 19 bases between. CDR3 length equals 18 residues. Germline loops: CDR1 SEHNR, CDR2 FQNEAQ (reference sequence).

This clonotype was found a few times. The V and J genes are TRBV5-4 and TRBJ2-3; 10 positions match TRBD1. This CDR3 is built from 16 residues. Trimming cost V 3 bases and J 1 base; bases outside gene matches: 5. Germline lookup yields CDR1 SGHNT and CDR2 YYREEE (reference sequence). CDR3 protein: CASSSAGTGGTDTQYF. The CDR3 nucleotides read TGTGCCAGCAGCTCAGCCGGGACAGGGGGCACAGATACGCAGTATTTT.

The V call is TRBV18, the J call TRBJ1-2; D unresolved. Germline-derived CDR1 and CDR2 are KGHSH and LQKENI. The CDR3 is made up of 14 amino acids. V dropped 5 bases and J dropped 4 bases, with 14 bases sitting between them. The CDR3 region is CASSKDSQSYGYTF. Here the CDR3 DNA reads TGTGCCAGCTCAAAAGACTCCCAGAGCTATGGCTACACCTTC.

The rearrangement uses TRBV7-9 and TRBJ2-7; possibly TRBD1 for D (6 bases). V lost 5 bases to trimming and J lost 4 bases, with 15 bases between them. Germline V gene data show CDR1 as SEHNR and CDR2 as FQNEAQ (reference sequence). The CDR3 runs to 14 residues. DNA of the CDR3: TGTGCCAGCAGCCCAACGCACGGACAGTACGAGCAGTACTTC. This sequence encodes CASSPTHGQYEQYF.

This clonotype was seen only a few times. The genes are TRBV6-2 or TRBV6-3 and TRBJ2-7; TRBD1 matches 7 bases. There are 15 residues in the CDR3. Losses at the gene ends were 5 bases for V and 5 bases for J; bases not matched to a gene: 12. The germline V gene has CDR1 MNHEY and CDR2 SVGEGT. In DNA form, the CDR3 reads TGTGCCAGCAGTCTACTAAAGACAGGGACGAACGAGCAGTACTTC. Residues: CASSLLKTGTNEQYF.

This clonotype was seen a handful of times. The chain links TRBV30 to TRBJ1-1; D is ambiguous. The CDR3 spans 12 residues. Between the trimmed V and J ends, which lost 0 bases and 6 bases, there was a span of 8 bases. Per germline, CDR1 GTSNPN and CDR2 SVGIG (reference sequence). DNA of the CDR3: TGTGCCTGGAGTGTTAGGGAGCCTGAAGCTTTCTTT. Protein: CAWSVREPEAFF. The full variable domain, in which reference TRBV30 and TRBJ1-1 provide the parts outside the CDR3, is SQTIHQWPATLVQPVGSPLSLECTVEGTSNPNLYWYRQAAGRGLQLLFYSVGIGQISSEVPQNLSASRPQDRQFILSSKKLLLSDSGFYLCAWSVREPEAFFGQGTRLTVV.

This clonotype was counted at least ten times. The chain couples TRBV4-2 to TRBJ2-7, with D unclear. V lost 1 base and J lost 4, with 11 bases in between. The germline V gene encodes CDR1 LGHNA and CDR2 YNFKEQ. The CDR3 extends over 14 amino acids. CDR3 sequence reads: CASSQGDSEYEQYF. The CDR3 DNA reads TGTGCCAGCAGCCAAGGTGACTCGGAGTACGAGCAGTACTTC.

Comment on this clonotype: This may stem from a read error, because a much larger clone lies one nucleotide away. The rearrangement uses TRBV12-3 or TRBV12-4 and TRBJ2-5; 9 bases match TRBD1. V dropped 2 bases and J dropped 7; count of bases not matched to a gene: 8. The CDR3 has 15 amino acids. In DNA form, the CDR3 reads TGTGCCAGCAGTTTATGGACAGGGGCCTCGGGGACCCAGTACTTC. It encodes CASSLWTGASGTQYF.

In its sample, this clonotype was seen many times. This chain joins TRBV27 and TRBJ1-4; D uncertain. CDR3 length: 13 amino acids. V was trimmed by 5 bases and J by 8 bases, leaving 12 bases between them. Germline V lookup: CDR1 MNHEY, CDR2 SMNVEV (reference sequence). The CDR3 sequence: CASSPRLEEKLFF. The CDR3 nucleotides read TGTGCCAGCAGTCCCCGCCTCGAAGAAAAACTGTTTTTT.

This clonotype has a count of ten or more. V is TRBV30 and J is TRBJ2-2; TRBD2 aligns across 9 bases. Germline loops: CDR1 GTSNPN, CDR2 SVGIG (reference sequence). The CDR3 runs to 14 residues. Germline trimming cut 0 bases from V and 6 bases from J; bases unmatched to any gene: 2. This chain's CDR3 is CAWSVLAGSGELFF. CDR3 nucleotides: TGTGCCTGGAGTGTGCTAGCGGGGTCCGGGGAGCTGTTTTTT.

Ten or more counts support this clonotype. V usage is TRBV6-1 and J usage is TRBJ2-2, with a tentative D call TRBD1 (5 bases). This CDR3 spans 14 amino acids. The V gene's germline CDR1 is MNHNS and CDR2 SASEGT. The V end lost 1 base, the J end lost 5 bases, and 8 bases lay between the germline ends. The CDR3 sequence: CASSEVGDTGELFF. CDR3 bases: TGTGCCAGCAGTGAAGTAGGGGATACCGGGGAGCTGTTTTTT.

This clonotype was found many times. The genes are TRBV19 and TRBJ2-4; no firm D call. CDR3 length: 14 amino acids. Trimming took 4 bases from V and 1 from J, leaving 8 bases between them. Germline V gene data show CDR1 as LNHDA and CDR2 as SQIVND (reference sequence). The CDR3 region has the DNA TGTGCCAGTAGTAGAGACCCCGCCAAAAACATTCAGTACTTC. This encodes CASSRDPAKNIQYF.

This clonotype was counted many times. CDR3 protein: CASSLMRVGQGGQPQHF. CDR3 sequence (DNA): TGTGCCAGCAGCTTAATGAGGGTGGGACAGGGGGGCCAGCCCCAGCATTTT. The chain is built from TRBV7-8 and TRBJ1-5, with TRBD1 matching 11 bases. The CDR3 is 17 amino acids. With V trimmed by 2 bases and J by 7 bases, 10 bases remained unmatched. Germline CDR1 is SGHVS and CDR2 is FQNEAQ.

This clonotype has more than one count but fewer than ten. This chain joins TRBV6-2 or TRBV6-3 and TRBJ2-3, with 9 positions matching TRBD2. This CDR3 region has 21 residues. Germline CDR1 and CDR2: MNHEY and SVGEGT. With V trimmed by 0 bases and J by 6 bases, 22 bases remained unmatched. CDR3 DNA: TGTGCCAGCAGTTACTCCTCTAGCGGGGTTAAGTGGGGGGTAAGGGGTGATACGCAGTATTTT. Its translation is CASSYSSSGVKWGVRGDTQYF.

In this sample, this clonotype turned up many times. CDR3 DNA: TGCGCCAGCAGCCAAGTCGGTACCATCTCTGGAAACACCATATATTTT. Translation gives CASSQVGTISGNTIYF. This chain uses TRBV4-1 with TRBJ1-3; D is undetermined. The V and J ends lost 1 base and 0 bases respectively, with 10 bases between them. CDR1 MGHRA and CDR2 YSYEKL come from the germline V gene. The CDR3 loop spans 16 amino acids.

The chain has TRBV5-6 and TRBJ2-1; D is possibly TRBD2 (6 bases). V was shortened by 1 base and J by 6 bases, with 14 bases between the two germline ends. CDR1 SGHDT and CDR2 YYEEEE come from the germline V gene. There are 15 residues in the CDR3. The CDR3 nucleotides read TGTGCCAGCAGCTTGTGGGCGGCTAGCGCCAATGAGCAGTTCTTC. This codes for CASSLWAASANEQFF.

V and J are TRBV3-1 and TRBJ2-5, with TRBD2 matching 7 bases. The CDR3 is 14 residues long. V shed 4 bases, J shed 4 bases, and the junction held 6 bases outside the gene matches. In germline, CDR1 is LGHDT, CDR2 YNNKEL (reference sequence). CDR3 bases: TGTGCCAGCAGCCCTGGACTAGAGGGAGAGACCCAGTACTTC. This sequence encodes CASSPGLEGETQYF.

J is TRBJ1-5 and V is TRBV5-6, with D unresolved. Germline V gives CDR1 SGHDT, CDR2 YYEEEE. This CDR3 region has 15 residues. The germline V and J ends were trimmed by 0 bases and 4 bases, with 11 bases remaining between them. CDR3 sequence: CASSLGAHHNQPQHF. DNA for the CDR3: TGTGCCAGCAGCTTGGGTGCTCACCATAATCAGCCCCAGCATTTT.